This T cell receptor beta chain was identified in a study of early T cells in non-severe SARS-CoV-2 infection. About the study: Unsorted whole blood bulk RNA was sequenced, with unpaired chains.

MiXCR, applied by TCRdb to the 5' RACE reads, yields one record per CDR3 protein. The table records 50,000 or so distinct CDR3 sequences, 14% to 15% of them present only once. CDR3 length equals 13 residues. V shed 3 bases and J shed 8 bases, with 13 bases lying between them. Germline-derived CDR1 and CDR2 are KGHSH and LQKENI. This clonotype was obtained from an adult who was a healthcare worker with PCR-confirmed SARS-CoV-2 infection or an uninfected control (not recorded which). The sample was whole blood, taken at baseline. The V call is TRBV18, the J call TRBJ1-2, with D possibly TRBD1 on 5 matching bases. CDR3 bases: TGTGCCAGCTCACCGACAGACACGAGAGGCTACACCTTC. This encodes CASSPTDTRGYTF.